This TCR beta chain derives from a study of T cell responses to AZD1222 COVID-19 vaccine. The wider study: Some second doses came at about 4 weeks and others at about 12 weeks; these were pooled. The study's findings and limits: White British donors predominated, females outnumbered males, and clonal diversity was possibly underestimated. Repertoires were sampled only after the peak T cell response.

Note on this clone: Its antigen is undetermined.

TCRdb's table, derived via immunoSEQ multiplex PCR, lists solely in-frame clones and lacks some. This table holds 46,000 or so clones, 60% to 85% found once. CDR1 and CDR2 from the germline V gene are SGHVS and FQNEAQ. The ends were cut back, 2 bases at V and 5 bases at J, with 6 bases in the middle. There are 12 residues in the CDR3. The chain joins TRBV7-8 to TRBJ1-1; no definite D call. The TCR sequence derives from an adult in good health. The sample was peripheral blood, taken on day 0 of AZD1222 vaccination. The CDR3 DNA sequence: TGTGCCAGCAGCTTATTCGGGACTGAAGCTTTCTTT. This encodes CASSLFGTEAFF.